This T cell receptor beta chain was recorded in a study of cytomegalovirus exposure and HLA in healthy donors. About the study: The 90 to 150 validation repertoires used a platform that matched the one used for the approximately 620 first-cohort repertoires, as a later analysis reported.

This CDR3 comprises 16 residues. V lost 3 bases, J lost 0 bases, and 10 bases stayed unmatched. Germline V gene sequence: CDR1 GTSNPN, CDR2 SVGIG (reference sequence). This clone has only a few counts. What it binds is unknown. The protocol was immunoSEQ multiplex PCR, while the TCRdb copy is restricted to in-frame clones and leaves out a portion. This table holds about 240,000 clones, around 86% found once. Study-level findings and limits: According to reports, the classifier identified cytomegalovirus status with high specificity and sensitivity. Altogether, some 170 TCR beta chains were recorded as cytomegalovirus-associated.

The sequencing input was PBMCs. The clonotype was recovered from a woman under 40 in good health and CMV-seropositive. The chain is built from TRBV30 and TRBJ2-7; 8 nucleotides align to TRBD2. The CDR3 spells CAWSRTGLAGSYEQYF. The CDR3 nucleotides are TGTGCCTGGAGCCGTACAGGACTAGCCGGCTCCTACGAGCAGTACTTC. Using reference TRBV30 and TRBJ2-7 for the parts outside the CDR3, the full variable domain is SQTIHQWPATLVQPVGSPLSLECTVEGTSNPNLYWYRQAAGRGLQLLFYSVGIGQISSEVPQNLSASRPQDRQFILSSKKLLLSDSGFYLCAWSRTGLAGSYEQYFGPGTRLTVT.